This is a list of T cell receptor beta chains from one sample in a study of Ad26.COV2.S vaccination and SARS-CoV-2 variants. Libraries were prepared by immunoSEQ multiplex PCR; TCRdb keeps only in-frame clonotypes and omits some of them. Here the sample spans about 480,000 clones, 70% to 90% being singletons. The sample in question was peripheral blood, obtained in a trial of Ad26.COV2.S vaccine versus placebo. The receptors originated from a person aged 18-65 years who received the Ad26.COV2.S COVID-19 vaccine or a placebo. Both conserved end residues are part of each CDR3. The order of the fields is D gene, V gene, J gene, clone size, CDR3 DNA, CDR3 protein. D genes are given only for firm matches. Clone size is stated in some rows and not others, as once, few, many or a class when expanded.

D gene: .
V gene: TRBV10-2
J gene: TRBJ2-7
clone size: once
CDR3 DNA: TGCGCCAGCAGATTGGGGGACGAGACAATCTACGAGCAGTACTTC
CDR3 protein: CASRLGDETIYEQYF

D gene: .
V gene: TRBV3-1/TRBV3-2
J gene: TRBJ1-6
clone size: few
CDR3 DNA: TGTGCCAGCAGCCAAGGTCGGGATTCACCCCTCCACTTT
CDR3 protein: CASSQGRDSPLHF

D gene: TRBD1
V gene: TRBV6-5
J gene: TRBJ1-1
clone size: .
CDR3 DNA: TGTGCCAGCAGAGGCCTCACAGGGGGGAGCACTGAAGCTTTCTTT
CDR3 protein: CASRGLTGGSTEAFF

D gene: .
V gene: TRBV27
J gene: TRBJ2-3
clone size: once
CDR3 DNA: TGTGCCAGCAGTCCCGCCGGCACAGATACGCAGTATTTT
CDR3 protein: CASSPAGTDTQYF

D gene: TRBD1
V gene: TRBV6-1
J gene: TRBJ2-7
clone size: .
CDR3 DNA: TGTGCCAGCAGTGAAAGAGAGCCGGGACAGGGCTCCTACGAGCAGTACTTC
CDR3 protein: CASSEREPGQGSYEQYF

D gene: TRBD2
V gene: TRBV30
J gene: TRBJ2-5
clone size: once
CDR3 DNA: TGTGCCTGGAGTGTAGGCGGGAGGACCCCCAGAGGAGAGACCCAGTACTTC
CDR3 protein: CAWSVGGRTPRGETQYF

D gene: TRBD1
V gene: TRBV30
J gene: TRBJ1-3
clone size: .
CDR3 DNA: TGTGCCTGGAGTGCGGACAGGCCTGGAAACACCATATATTTT
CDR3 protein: CAWSADRPGNTIYF

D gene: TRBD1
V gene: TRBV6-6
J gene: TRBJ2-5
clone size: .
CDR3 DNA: TGTGCCAGCAGTTACCCGGGACAGGGAAAGGAGACCCAGTACTTC
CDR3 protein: CASSYPGQGKETQYF

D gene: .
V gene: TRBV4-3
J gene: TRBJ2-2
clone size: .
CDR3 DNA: TGCGCCAGCAGCCCCGAGGGTAGCGTAAACACCGGGGAGCTGTTTTTT
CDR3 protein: CASSPEGSVNTGELFF

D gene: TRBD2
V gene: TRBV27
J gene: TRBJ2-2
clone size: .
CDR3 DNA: TGTGCCAGCAGTTTAGCTAGCGGGAGGGCCGGGGAGCTGTTTTTT
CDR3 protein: CASSLASGRAGELFF

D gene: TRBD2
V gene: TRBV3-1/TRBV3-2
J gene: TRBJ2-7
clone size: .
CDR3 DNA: TGTGCCAGCAGCCAAGATCCAGGGACTAGCTCCTACGAGCAGTACTTC
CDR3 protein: CASSQDPGTSSYEQYF

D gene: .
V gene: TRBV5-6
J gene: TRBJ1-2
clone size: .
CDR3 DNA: TGTGCCAGCAGCTTAGGACGGGACTATGGCTACACCTTC
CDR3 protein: CASSLGRDYGYTF

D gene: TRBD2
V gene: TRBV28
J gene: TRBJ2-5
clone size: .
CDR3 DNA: TGTGCCAGCAGTTTATCCCTAGCGGGGGAGACCCAGTACTTC
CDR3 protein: CASSLSLAGETQYF

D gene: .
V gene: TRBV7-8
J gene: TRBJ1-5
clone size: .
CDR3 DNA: TGTGCCAGCAGCCAACCAGGTCCGGGCAATCAGCCCCAGCATTTT
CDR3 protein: CASSQPGPGNQPQHF

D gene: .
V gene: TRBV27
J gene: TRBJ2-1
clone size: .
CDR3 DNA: TGTGCCAGCAGTTTTGTCCGGGAGCGGAACAATGAGCAGTTCTTC
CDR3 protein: CASSFVRERNNEQFF

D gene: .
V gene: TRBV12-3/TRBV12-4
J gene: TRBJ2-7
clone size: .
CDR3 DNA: TGTGCCAGCAGTTTCCTCGCCTACGAGCAGTACTTC
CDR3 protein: CASSFLAYEQYF

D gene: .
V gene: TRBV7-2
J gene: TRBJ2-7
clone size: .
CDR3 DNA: TGTGCCAGCAGCTTAGGCAATTTGAACGAGCAGTACTTC
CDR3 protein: CASSLGNLNEQYF

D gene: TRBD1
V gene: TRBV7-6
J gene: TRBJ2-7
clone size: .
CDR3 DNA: TGTGCCAGCAGCACCCGGACAGGTAGCTCCTACGAGCAGTACTTC
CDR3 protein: CASSTRTGSSYEQYF

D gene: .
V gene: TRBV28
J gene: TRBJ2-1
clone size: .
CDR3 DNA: TGTGCCAGCAGTTTATTTCGGACTGAGCAGTTCTTC
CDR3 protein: CASSLFRTEQFF

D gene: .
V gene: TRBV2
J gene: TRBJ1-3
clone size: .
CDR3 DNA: TGTGCCAGCAATTCAGGGTCTGGAAACACCATATATTTT
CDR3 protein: CASNSGSGNTIYF

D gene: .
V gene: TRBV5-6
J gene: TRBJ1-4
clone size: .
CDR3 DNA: TGTGCCAGCAGCTTGGGAGGGCGGCGCGGTGAAAAACTGTTTTTT
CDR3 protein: CASSLGGRRGEKLFF

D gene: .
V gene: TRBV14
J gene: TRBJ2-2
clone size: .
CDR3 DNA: TGTGCCAGCAGCCAGTCGGTTACCGGGGAGCTGTTTTTT
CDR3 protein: CASSQSVTGELFF

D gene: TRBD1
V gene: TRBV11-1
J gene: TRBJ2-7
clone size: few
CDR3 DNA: TGTGCCAGCAGCTGGGACAGGGGGCCCTACGAGCAGTACTTC
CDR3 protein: CASSWDRGPYEQYF

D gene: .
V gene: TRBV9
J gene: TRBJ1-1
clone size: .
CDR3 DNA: TGTGCCAGCAGCGTAGGTAGGGGCAGGGACACTGAAGCTTTCTTT
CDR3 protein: CASSVGRGRDTEAFF

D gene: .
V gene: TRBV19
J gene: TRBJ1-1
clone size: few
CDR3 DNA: TGTGCCAGTAGAGAAATGGGACGGACGAACACTGAAGCTTTCTTT
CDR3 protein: CASREMGRTNTEAFF

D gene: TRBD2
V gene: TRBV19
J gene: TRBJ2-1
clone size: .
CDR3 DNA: TGTGCCAGTAGTCAGGGACTACACTCCTACAATGAGCAGTTCTTC
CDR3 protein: CASSQGLHSYNEQFF

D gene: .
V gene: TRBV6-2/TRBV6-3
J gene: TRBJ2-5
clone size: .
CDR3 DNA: TGTGCCAGCAGTTATGGCGGGAAAGGCGAGACCCAGTACTTC
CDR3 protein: CASSYGGKGETQYF

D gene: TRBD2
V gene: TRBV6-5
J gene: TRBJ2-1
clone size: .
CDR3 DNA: TGTGCCAGCAGAACTAGCGGGGGTTCCTACAATGAGCAGTTCTTC
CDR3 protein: CASRTSGGSYNEQFF

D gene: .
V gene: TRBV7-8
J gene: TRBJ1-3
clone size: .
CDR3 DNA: TGTGCCAGCAGCTTACCCCGAAACACCATATATTTT
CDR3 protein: CASSLPRNTIYF

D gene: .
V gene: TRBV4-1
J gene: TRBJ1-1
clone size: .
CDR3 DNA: TGCGCCAGCAGGGGTTACGGGGGCGTCGCGAACACTGAAGCTTTCTTT
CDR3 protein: CASRGYGGVANTEAFF

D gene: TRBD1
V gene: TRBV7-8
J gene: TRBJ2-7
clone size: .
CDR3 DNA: TGTGCCAGCAGCCGGACAGGGGCGGCCGAGCAGTACTTC
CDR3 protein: CASSRTGAAEQYF

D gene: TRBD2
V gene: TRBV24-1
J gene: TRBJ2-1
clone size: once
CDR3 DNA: TGTGCCACCAGTCGGGAGGGGGGCCTGATGGGGCAGTTCTTC
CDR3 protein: CATSREGGLMGQFF

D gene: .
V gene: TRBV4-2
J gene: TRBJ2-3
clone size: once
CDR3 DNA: TGTGCCAGCAGCCAAGTCGTGGGGACGCAGTATTTT
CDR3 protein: CASSQVVGTQYF

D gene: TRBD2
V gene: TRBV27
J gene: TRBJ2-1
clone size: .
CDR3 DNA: TGTGCCAGCAGTGCCCAGCGGGGGGCGGGTGAGCAGTTCTTC
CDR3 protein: CASSAQRGAGEQFF

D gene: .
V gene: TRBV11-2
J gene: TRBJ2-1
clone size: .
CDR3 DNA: TGTGCCAGCAGCTTAGAAATCTACAATGAGCAGTTCTTC
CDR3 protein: CASSLEIYNEQFF

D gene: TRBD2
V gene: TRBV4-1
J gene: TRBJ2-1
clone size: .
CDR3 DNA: TGCGCCAGCAGCCAAGTCGATATGGGACTAGCGTACAATGAGCAGTTCTTC
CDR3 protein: CASSQVDMGLAYNEQFF

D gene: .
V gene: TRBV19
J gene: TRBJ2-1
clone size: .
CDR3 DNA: TGTGCCAGTAGTATGCTCCCCGGAGGGATCAGCTACAATGAGCAGTTCTTC
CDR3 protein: CASSMLPGGISYNEQFF

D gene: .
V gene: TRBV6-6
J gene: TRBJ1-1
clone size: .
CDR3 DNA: TGTGCCAGCAGTTACGGGGGAGGGCGATTGAACACTGAAGCTTTCTTT
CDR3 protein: CASSYGGGRLNTEAFF

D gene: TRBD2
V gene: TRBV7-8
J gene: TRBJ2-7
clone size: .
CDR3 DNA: TGTGCCAGCAGCTTCACCTCGAGCGGGGCCTACGAGCAGTACTTC
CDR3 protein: CASSFTSSGAYEQYF

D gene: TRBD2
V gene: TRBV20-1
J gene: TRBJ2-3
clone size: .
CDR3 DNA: TGCAGTGCTAGAACTGGGGGGGCGCAGTATTTT
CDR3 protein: CSARTGGAQYF

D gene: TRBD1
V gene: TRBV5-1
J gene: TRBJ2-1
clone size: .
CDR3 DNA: TGCGCCAGCAGCACTGGACAGGGGGCGCAGAATGAGCAGTTCTTC
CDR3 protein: CASSTGQGAQNEQFF

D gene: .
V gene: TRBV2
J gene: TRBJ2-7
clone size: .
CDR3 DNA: TGTGCCAGCATAACGTGGCAACCGTACGAGCAGTACTTC
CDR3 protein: CASITWQPYEQYF

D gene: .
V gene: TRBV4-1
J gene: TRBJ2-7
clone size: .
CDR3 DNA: TGCGCCAGCAGCCAAGATATTACACTACCGGGGCGCGAGCAGTACTTC
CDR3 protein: CASSQDITLPGREQYF

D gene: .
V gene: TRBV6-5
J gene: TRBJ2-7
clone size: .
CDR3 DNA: TGTGCCAGCAGTCGGAGCGGAGGCTACGAGCAGTACTTC
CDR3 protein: CASSRSGGYEQYF

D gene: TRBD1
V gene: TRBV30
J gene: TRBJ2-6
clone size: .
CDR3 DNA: TGTGCCTGGACTGGGACAGGGGTCACCTCTGGGGCCAACGTCCTGACTTTC
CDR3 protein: CAWTGTGVTSGANVLTF

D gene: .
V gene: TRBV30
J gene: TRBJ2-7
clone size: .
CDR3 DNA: TGTGCCTGGCAGACAGGTGATATCCCGCTAGGGCAGTACTTC
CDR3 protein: CAWQTGDIPLGQYF